These T cell receptor beta chains were read from a single sample in a study of blood T cell repertoires in COVID-19. Data came from immunoSEQ multiplex PCR; TCRdb stores just in-frame clones and leaves some out. The sample has 200,000 to 300,000 clones; 75% to 90% are singletons. Sequencing was done on a sample of peripheral blood. The receptors were gathered from a man aged 35 to 55 with acute or convalescent COVID-19. CDR3s include the opening cysteine and the closing phenylalanine or tryptophan. A D gene is named only where the DNA matches it firmly. The size of a clone is reported for some rows only, either as once, few or many, or as a class for expanded clones.

D	J	V	size	DNA	CDR3
-	TRBJ1-1	TRBV6-5	-	TGTGCCAGCATGTTGACAGGGAACACTGAAGCTTTCTTT	CASMLTGNTEAFF
-	TRBJ1-1	TRBV11-2	-	TGTGCCAGCAGCTCATATAGGAACACTGAAGCTTTCTTT	CASSSYRNTEAFF
TRBD1	TRBJ1-2	TRBV5-1	-	TGCGCCAGCAGCGCGGGGACAGGGCCTACTAACTATGGCTACACCTTC	CASSAGTGPTNYGYTF
-	TRBJ1-2	TRBV15	-	TGTGCCACCAGCAGAGATCTTTCGAACTATGGCTACACCTTC	CATSRDLSNYGYTF
TRBD2	TRBJ2-3	TRBV10-2	-	TGCGCCAGCAACAGACTAGCGAAGGGGGCAGATACGCAGTATTTT	CASNRLAKGADTQYF
-	TRBJ2-3	TRBV18	once	TGTGCCAGCTCACCATCAGGGACAGATACGCAGTATTTT	CASSPSGTDTQYF
TRBD1	TRBJ1-1	TRBV2	-	TGTGCCAGCAGTGAAGGAGGACAGGGTGGGACTGAAGCTTTCTTT	CASSEGGQGGTEAFF
-	TRBJ1-3	TRBV5-5	-	TGTGCCAGCAGCTTACCAGTGGGACACTCTGGAAACACCATATATTTT	CASSLPVGHSGNTIYF
TRBD2	TRBJ2-1	TRBV11-2	-	TGTGCCAGCAGCTTACTGCTAGCGGGAGGGAGGGTCGCCTACAATGAGCAGTTCTTC	CASSLLLAGGRVAYNEQFF
-	TRBJ2-1	TRBV9	few	TGTGCCAGCAGCGTAGCGGAGCGGTCTAGCGATGAGCAGTTCTTC	CASSVAERSSDEQFF
-	TRBJ2-3	TRBV7-3	-	TGTGCCAGCAGCTCCGCCTTACACAGGGTCACAGATACGCAGTATTTT	CASSSALHRVTDTQYF
TRBD1	TRBJ2-1	TRBV19	once	TGTGCCAGTAGTATAGTTGGGACAGACAATGAGCAGTTCTTC	CASSIVGTDNEQFF
-	TRBJ1-4	TRBV14	-	TGTGCCAGCAGCCACCACGCAGGACTTAATGAAAAACTGTTTTTT	CASSHHAGLNEKLFF
TRBD2	TRBJ2-7	TRBV7-2	-	TGTGCCAGCAGCTTAGGGGTAGCAGCGGGGTACGAGCAGTACTTC	CASSLGVAAGYEQYF
-	TRBJ2-7	TRBV7-9	-	TGTGCCAGCAGCTTAGGTAATGCGTACGAGCAGTACTTC	CASSLGNAYEQYF
TRBD2	TRBJ2-7	TRBV9	-	TGTGCCAGCAGCGTAGCACCTAGCGGGATATACGAGCAGTACTTC	CASSVAPSGIYEQYF